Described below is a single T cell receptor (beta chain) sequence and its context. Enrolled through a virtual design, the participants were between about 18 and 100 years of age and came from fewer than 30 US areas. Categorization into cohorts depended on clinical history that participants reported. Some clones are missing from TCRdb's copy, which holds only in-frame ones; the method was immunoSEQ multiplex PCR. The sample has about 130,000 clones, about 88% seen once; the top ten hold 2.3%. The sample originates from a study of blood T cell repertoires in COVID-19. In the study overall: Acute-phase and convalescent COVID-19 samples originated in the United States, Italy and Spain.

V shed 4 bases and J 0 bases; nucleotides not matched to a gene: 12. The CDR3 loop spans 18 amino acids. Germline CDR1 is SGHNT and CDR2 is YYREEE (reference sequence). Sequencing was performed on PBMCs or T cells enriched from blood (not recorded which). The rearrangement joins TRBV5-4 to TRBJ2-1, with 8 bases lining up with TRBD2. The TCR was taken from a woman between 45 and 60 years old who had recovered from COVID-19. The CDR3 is CASSPGLLAGFSYNEQFF. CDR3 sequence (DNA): TGTGCCAGCAGCCCGGGGTTGCTAGCGGGCTTCTCCTACAATGAGCAGTTCTTC.